One and the same sample provided the 2 T cell receptor beta chains below, sequenced in a study of blood T cells in healthy people across ages. A second PCR, run for roughly 7 to 12 cycles, used a sample-barcoded 5' primer plus a J-beta primer mix. Each CDR3 protein gets one entry after TCRdb re-called the 5' RACE reads with MiXCR. This table has approximately 780,000 distinct CDR3 sequences, 25% to 30% appearing once. Separately, the same data were catalogued under a study of T cells of mothers and their children.

The sample was blood. All receptors come from a boy aged 5-17 years in good health.

This clonotype was counted only a few times. DNA of the CDR3: TGTGCCAGCAGCGCCACAGGGGCTCGCTCTGGGGCCAACGTCCTGACTTTC. Protein product: CASSATGARSGANVLTF. The genes are TRBV7-6 and TRBJ2-6; TRBD1 aligns across 7 bases. V shed 5 bases and J 0 bases; nucleotides not matched to a gene: 7. CDR1 is SGHVS and CDR2 is FNYEAQ in the germline V gene. The CDR3 has 17 amino acids.

This clonotype was seen just once. The rearrangement links TRBV6-5 to TRBJ2-1, with D possibly matching TRBD1 (6 bases). Trimming removed 6 bases from V and 7 bases from J, with 10 bases in between. The CDR3 spans 12 residues. CDR1 and CDR2 (germline): MNHEY, SVGAGI. The CDR3 loop reads CASRSDRNEQFF. CDR3 coding DNA: TGTGCCAGCAGGTCCGACAGGAATGAGCAGTTCTTC.